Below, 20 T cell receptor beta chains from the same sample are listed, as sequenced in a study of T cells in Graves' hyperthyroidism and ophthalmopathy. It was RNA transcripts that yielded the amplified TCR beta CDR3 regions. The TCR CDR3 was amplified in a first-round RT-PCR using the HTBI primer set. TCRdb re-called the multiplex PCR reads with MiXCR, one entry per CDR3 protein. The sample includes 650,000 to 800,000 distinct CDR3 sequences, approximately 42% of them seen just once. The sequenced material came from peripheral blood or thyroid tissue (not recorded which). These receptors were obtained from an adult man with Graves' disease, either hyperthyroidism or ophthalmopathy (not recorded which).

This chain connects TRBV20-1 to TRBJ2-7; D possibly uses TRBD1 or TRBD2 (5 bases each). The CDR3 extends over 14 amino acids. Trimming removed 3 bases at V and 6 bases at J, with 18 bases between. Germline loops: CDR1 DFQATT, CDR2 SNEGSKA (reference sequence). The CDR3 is CSASPPGARGEQYF. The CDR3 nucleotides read TGCAGTGCTAGCCCTCCCGGGGCACGGGGCGAGCAGTACTTC.

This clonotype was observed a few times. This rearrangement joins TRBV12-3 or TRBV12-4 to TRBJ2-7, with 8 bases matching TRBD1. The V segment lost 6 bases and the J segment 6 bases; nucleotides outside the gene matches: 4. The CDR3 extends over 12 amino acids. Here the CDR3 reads CASSSGQVEQYF. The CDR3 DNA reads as TGTGCCAGCAGCTCGGGACAGGTCGAGCAGTACTTC.

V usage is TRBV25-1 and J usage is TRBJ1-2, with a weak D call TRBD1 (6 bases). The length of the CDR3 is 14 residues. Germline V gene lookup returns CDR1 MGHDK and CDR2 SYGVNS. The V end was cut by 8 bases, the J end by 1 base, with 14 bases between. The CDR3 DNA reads TGTGCCAGCGTTGAACAGGGTTTTAACTATGGCTACACCTTC. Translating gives CASVEQGFNYGYTF.

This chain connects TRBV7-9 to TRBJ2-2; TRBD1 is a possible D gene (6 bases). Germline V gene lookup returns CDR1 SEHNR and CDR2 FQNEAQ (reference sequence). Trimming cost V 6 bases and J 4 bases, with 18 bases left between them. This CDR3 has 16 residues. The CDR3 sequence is CASSSRDTSSTGELFF. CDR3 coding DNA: TGTGCCAGCAGTTCTCGGGACACTTCGAGCACCGGGGAGCTGTTTTTT.

CDR3 coding DNA: TGTGCCAGCACAGAGGTCGAGATCTATGGCTACACCTTC. Its translation is CASTEVEIYGYTF. J is TRBJ1-2 and V is TRBV7-9; unclear D gene. Germline CDR1 SEHNR, CDR2 FQNEAQ (reference sequence). V was pared by 7 bases and J by 4 bases, with 13 bases between. The CDR3 totals 13 residues.

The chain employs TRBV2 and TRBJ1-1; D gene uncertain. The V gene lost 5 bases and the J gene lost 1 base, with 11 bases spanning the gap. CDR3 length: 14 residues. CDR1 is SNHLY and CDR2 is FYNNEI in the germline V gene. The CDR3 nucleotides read TGTGCCAGCAGTTTCTGGGGATGGAACACTGAAGCTTTCTTT. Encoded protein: CASSFWGWNTEAFF.

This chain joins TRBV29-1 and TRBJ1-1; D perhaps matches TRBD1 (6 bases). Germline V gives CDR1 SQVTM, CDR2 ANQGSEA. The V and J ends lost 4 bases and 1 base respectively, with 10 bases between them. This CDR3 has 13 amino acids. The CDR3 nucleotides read TGCAGCGTTGTCCCGGGACAGAACACTGAAGCTTTCTTT. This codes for CSVVPGQNTEAFF.

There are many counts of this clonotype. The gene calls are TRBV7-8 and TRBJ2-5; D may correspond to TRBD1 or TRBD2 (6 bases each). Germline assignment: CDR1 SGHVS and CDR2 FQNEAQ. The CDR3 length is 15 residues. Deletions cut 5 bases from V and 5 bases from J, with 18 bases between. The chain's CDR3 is CASSPEGGGGETQYF. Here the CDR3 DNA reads TGTGCCAGCAGCCCCGAGGGGGGCGGAGGGGAGACCCAGTACTTC.

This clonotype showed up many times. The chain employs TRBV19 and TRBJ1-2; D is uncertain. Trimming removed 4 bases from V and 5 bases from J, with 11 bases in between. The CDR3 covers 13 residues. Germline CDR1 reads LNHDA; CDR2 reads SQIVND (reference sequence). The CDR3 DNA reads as TGTGCCAGTAGTAAGACCAAGGAGTATGGCTACACCTTC. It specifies CASSKTKEYGYTF.

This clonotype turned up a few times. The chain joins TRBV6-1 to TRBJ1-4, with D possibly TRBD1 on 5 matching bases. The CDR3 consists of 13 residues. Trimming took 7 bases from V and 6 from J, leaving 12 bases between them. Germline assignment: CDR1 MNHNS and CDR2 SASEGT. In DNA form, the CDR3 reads TGTGCCAGCACCGGAGACAGTTATGAAAAACTGTTTTTT. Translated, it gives CASTGDSYEKLFF.

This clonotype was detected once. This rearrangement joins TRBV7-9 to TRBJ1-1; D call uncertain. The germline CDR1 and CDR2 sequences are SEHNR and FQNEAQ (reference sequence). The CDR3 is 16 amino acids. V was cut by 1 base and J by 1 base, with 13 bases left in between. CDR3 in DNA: TGTGCCAGCAGCTTAGATCGGTGGGGTTGGAACACTGAAGCTTTCTTT. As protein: CASSLDRWGWNTEAFF.

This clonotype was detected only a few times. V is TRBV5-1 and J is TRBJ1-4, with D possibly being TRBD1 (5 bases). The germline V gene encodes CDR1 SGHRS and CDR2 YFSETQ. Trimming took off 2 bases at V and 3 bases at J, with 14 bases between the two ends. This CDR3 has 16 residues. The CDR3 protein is CASSLLGRGANEKLFF. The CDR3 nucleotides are TGCGCCAGCAGCTTATTGGGGCGCGGGGCTAATGAAAAACTGTTTTTT.

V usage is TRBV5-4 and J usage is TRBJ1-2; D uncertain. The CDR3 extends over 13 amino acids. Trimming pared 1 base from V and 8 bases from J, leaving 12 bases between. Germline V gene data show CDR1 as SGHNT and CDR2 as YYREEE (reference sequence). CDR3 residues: CASSLSGFEGYTF. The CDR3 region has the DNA TGTGCCAGCAGCTTGTCGGGGTTTGAAGGCTACACCTTC.

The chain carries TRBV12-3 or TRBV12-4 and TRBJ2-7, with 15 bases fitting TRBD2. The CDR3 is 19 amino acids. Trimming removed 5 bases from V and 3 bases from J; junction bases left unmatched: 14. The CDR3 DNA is TGTGCCAGCAGTACCCGGACTAGCGGGAGGGCGGACATCGACTACGAGCAGTACTTC. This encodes CASSTRTSGRADIDYEQYF.

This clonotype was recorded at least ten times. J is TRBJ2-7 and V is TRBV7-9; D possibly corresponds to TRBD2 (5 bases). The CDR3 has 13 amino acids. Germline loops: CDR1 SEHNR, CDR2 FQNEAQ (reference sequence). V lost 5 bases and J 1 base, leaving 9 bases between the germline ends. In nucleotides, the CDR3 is TGTGCCAGCAGCAAGGAGGTGTCCTACGAGCAGTACTTC. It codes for CASSKEVSYEQYF.

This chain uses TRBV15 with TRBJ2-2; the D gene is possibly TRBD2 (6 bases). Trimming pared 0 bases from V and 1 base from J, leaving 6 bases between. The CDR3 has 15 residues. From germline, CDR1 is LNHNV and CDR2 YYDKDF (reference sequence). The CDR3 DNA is TGTGCCACCAGCAGAGAGGGGGGGAACACCGGGGAGCTGTTTTTT. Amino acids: CATSREGGNTGELFF.

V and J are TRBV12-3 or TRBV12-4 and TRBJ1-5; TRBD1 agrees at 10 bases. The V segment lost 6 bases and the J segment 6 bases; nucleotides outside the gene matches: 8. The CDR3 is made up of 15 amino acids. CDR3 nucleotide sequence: TGTGCCAGCAGGATGACAGGGGGCGCCTCTCAGCCCCAGCATTTT. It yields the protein CASRMTGGASQPQHF.

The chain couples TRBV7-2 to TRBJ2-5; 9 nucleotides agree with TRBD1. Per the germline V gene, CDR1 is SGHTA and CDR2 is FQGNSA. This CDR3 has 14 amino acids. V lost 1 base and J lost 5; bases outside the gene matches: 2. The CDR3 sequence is CASSLVTGGETQYF. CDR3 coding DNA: TGTGCCAGCAGCTTAGTGACAGGGGGGGAGACCCAGTACTTC.

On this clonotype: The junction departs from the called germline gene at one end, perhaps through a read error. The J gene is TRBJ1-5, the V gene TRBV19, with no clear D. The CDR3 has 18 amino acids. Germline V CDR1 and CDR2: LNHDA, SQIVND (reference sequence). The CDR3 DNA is TGTACCAGTAGTGTAGGTATCGATTCCTCTTATAGCAATCAGCCCCAGCATTTT. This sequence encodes CTSSVGIDSSYSNQPQHF.

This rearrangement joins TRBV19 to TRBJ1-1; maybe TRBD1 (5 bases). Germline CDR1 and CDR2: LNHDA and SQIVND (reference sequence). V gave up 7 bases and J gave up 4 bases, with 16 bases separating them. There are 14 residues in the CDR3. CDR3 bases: TGTGCCAGTAAGATAGGGTTGGGGCCCACTGAAGCTTTCTTT. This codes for CASKIGLGPTEAFF.